This record covers a single TCR beta chain. The data were taken from a study of healthy donors' naive CD4 and CD8 T cells. V was shortened by 5 bases and J by 2 bases, with 12 bases between the two germline ends. The CDR3 consists of 14 residues. The V gene's germline CDR1 is LNHNV and CDR2 YYDKDF (reference sequence). Each TCR library used roughly 0.45 ug of total RNA and a linear amplification protocol. TCRdb re-called the reads through MiXCR, storing one row per CDR3 protein. The table has about 180,000 distinct CDR3 sequences, around 70% seen once. The chain has TRBV15 and TRBJ1-1, with D perhaps matching TRBD1 (6 bases). The sequence was obtained from a pool of human donors in good health; the sample pools cells from several healthy donors. Sequenced: naive CD4+ and CD8+ T cells sorted from blood, pooled from several donors. The CDR3 loop reads CATSGLGGNTEAFF. As DNA, the CDR3 is TGTGCCACCAGCGGCCTGGGGGGCAACACTGAAGCTTTCTTT. Full variable domain (outside the CDR3, taken from reference TRBV15 and TRBJ1-1): DAMVIQNPRYQVTQFGKPVTLSCSQTLNHNVMYWYQQKSSQAPKLLFHYYDKDFNNEADTPDNFQSRRPNTSFCFLDIRSPGLGDTAMYLCATSGLGGNTEAFFGQGTRLTVV.